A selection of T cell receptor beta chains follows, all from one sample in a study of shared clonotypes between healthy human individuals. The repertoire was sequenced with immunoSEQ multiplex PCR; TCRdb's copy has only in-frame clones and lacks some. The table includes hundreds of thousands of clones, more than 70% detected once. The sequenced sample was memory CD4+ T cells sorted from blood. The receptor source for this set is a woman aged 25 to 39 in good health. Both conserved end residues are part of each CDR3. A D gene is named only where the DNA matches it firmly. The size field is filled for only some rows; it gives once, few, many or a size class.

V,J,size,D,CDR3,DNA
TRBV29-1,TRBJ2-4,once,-,CSARAAGNIQYF,TGCAGCGCCCGGGCCGCGGGAAACATTCAGTACTTC
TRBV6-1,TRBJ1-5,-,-,CASRRGGWEPQHF,TGTGCCAGCAGACGAGGGGGTTGGGAGCCCCAGCATTTT
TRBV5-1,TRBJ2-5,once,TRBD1,CASSFQGDQETQYF,TGCGCCAGCAGCTTTCAGGGGGACCAAGAGACCCAGTACTTC
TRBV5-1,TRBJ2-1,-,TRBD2,CASSFSSGAYNEQFF,TGCGCCAGCAGCTTCTCTAGCGGGGCGTACAATGAGCAGTTCTTC
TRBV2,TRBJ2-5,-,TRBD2,CASSETWAGEETQYF,TGTGCCAGCAGTGAAACTTGGGCGGGAGAAGAGACCCAGTACTTC
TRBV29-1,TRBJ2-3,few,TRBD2,CSVAGLAGGRGDTQYF,TGCAGCGTTGCGGGCCTAGCGGGAGGGCGTGGAGATACGCAGTATTTT
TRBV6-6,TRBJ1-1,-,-,CATRTENTEAFF,TGTGCCACTAGGACAGAGAACACTGAAGCTTTCTTT
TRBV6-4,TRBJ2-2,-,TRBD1,CASSLQGQGRTGELFF,TGTGCCAGCAGTCTGCAAGGACAGGGCCGAACCGGGGAGCTGTTTTTT
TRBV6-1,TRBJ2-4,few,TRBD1,CASSKTGTGMNIQYF,TGTGCCAGCAGTAAAACCGGGACAGGGATGAACATTCAGTACTTC
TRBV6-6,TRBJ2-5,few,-,CASSFRWDYQETQYF,TGTGCCAGCAGTTTCCGGTGGGACTACCAAGAGACCCAGTACTTC
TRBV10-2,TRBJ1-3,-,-,CASSRDIGNTIYF,TGCGCCAGCAGTAGGGACATCGGAAACACCATATATTTT
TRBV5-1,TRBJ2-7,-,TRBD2,CASSQNSGTYEQYF,TGCGCCAGCAGCCAAAATAGCGGGACCTACGAGCAGTACTTC
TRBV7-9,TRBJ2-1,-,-,CASSFFGDNEQFF,TGTGCCAGCAGCTTTTTCGGGGACAATGAGCAGTTCTTC
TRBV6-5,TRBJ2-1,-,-,CASSKLVSPINEQFF,TGTGCCAGCAGTAAACTAGTCTCCCCTATCAATGAGCAGTTCTTC
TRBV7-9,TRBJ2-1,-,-,CASGSPQFF,TGTGCCAGCGGGTCACCCCAGTTCTTC
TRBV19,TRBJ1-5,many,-,CASSSTPSGAHQPQHF,TGTGCCAGTAGTAGCACCCCGTCAGGGGCCCATCAGCCCCAGCATTTT